This T cell receptor (beta chain) came from a study of T-cell reconstitution after alpha-beta-depleted transplantation in children. It was with unique molecular identifiers that the TCRbeta library was prepared. TCRdb itself ran the PCR reads through MiXCR, one entry per CDR3 protein. The table has approximately 350,000 distinct CDR3 sequences, over 9% seen once; the top ten hold less than 2.5%. Trimming at V came to 6 bases and at J to 7 bases, leaving 2 bases not matched to a gene. Germline-derived CDR1 and CDR2 are MNHEY and SVGEGT. CDR3 size: 14 residues. The input for sequencing was PBMCs from the stem cell graft donor, taken from the stem cell graft. This clonotype was obtained from a human donor who donated a stem cell graft to a child with acute lymphoblastic leukemia. The chain uses TRBV6-2 or TRBV6-3 and TRBJ2-1, with 14 bases matching TRBD2. CDR3 nucleotide sequence: TGTGCCAGCAGCCGGACTAGCGGGAGGAATGAGCAGTTCTTC. Translating it yields CASSRTSGRNEQFF.